The 22 T cell receptor beta chains in this list originate from one sample, sequenced in a study of T cell responses to AZD1222 COVID-19 vaccine. Sequencing used immunoSEQ multiplex PCR; TCRdb keeps in-frame clones, though not all of them. The sample holds 65,000 to 85,000 clones; around four fifths are singletons and the top ten take around 20%. The source was peripheral blood, collected on day 0 of AZD1222 vaccination. Receptors were obtained from an adult in good health.

The chain has TRBV2 and TRBJ1-2; 7 nucleotides match TRBD1. Germline values: CDR1 SNHLY, CDR2 FYNNEI. V shed 5 bases and J 8 bases; nucleotides not matched to a gene: 14. The CDR3 covers 15 residues. Here the CDR3 reads CASSFRQGGLEGYTF. The CDR3 DNA reads TGTGCCAGCAGTTTTCGACAGGGTGGGTTAGAAGGCTACACCTTC.

The DNA for the CDR3 is TGTGCCAGCAGTTACTCGTACGGCCTAGCCAAAAACATTCAGTACTTC. The encoded protein is CASSYSYGLAKNIQYF. V gene TRBV6-5 combines with J gene TRBJ2-4; D remains unclear. CDR1 is MNHEY and CDR2 is SVGAGI in the germline V gene. The CDR3 spans 16 residues. Trimming stripped 0 bases from V and 0 bases from J, with 9 bases between.

This clone was seen a few times. This sequence joins TRBV4-2 and TRBJ2-7; 7 nucleotides agree with TRBD1. Germline assignment: CDR1 LGHNA and CDR2 YNFKEQ. CDR3 length equals 15 residues. The ends lost 4 bases at V and 4 bases at J; junction bases unmatched: 10. CDR3 coding DNA: TGTGCCAGCAGCCCTGGGACAGCCAACTTTTACGAGCAGTACTTC. It codes for CASSPGTANFYEQYF.

In nucleotides, the CDR3 is TGTGCCAGCAGCTTAGACAGGGTTCCCGGGGAGCTGTTTTTT. Translating gives CASSLDRVPGELFF. The chain joins TRBV11-3 to TRBJ2-2, with a weak D call TRBD1 (5 bases). The germline V gene encodes CDR1 SGHNT and CDR2 YENEEA. The CDR3 contains 14 residues. Trimming shortened V by 0 bases and J by 6 bases, and 8 bases separated the two germline ends.

The J gene is TRBJ1-5, the V gene TRBV7-2; no reliable D call. CDR1 and CDR2 from the germline V gene are SGHTA and FQGNSA. Trimming shortened V by 5 bases and J by 0 bases, and 11 bases separated the two germline ends. This CDR3 comprises 15 residues. DNA of the CDR3: TGTGCCAGCAGCATCGCAGTTTATAGCAATCAGCCCCAGCATTTT. It is translated as CASSIAVYSNQPQHF.

The chain joins TRBV24-1 to TRBJ1-5; D might be TRBD1 (5 bases). The germline CDR1 and CDR2 sequences are KGHDR and SFDVKD. Between the trimmed V and J ends, which lost 3 bases and 5 bases, there was a span of 10 bases. The CDR3 loop spans 14 amino acids. The CDR3 protein is CATSDGWGHQPQHF. The CDR3 nucleotides are TGTGCCACCAGTGATGGCTGGGGACATCAGCCCCAGCATTTT.

The chain employs TRBV29-1 and TRBJ1-1, with D hard to call. This CDR3 has 12 residues. Trimming removed 4 bases at V and 1 base at J, with 7 bases between. Germline values: CDR1 SQVTM, CDR2 ANQGSEA. In nucleotides, the CDR3 is TGCAGCGTTGTAGCGGGGAACACTGAAGCTTTCTTT. This encodes CSVVAGNTEAFF.

The gene calls are TRBV7-9 and TRBJ1-5; 9 positions match TRBD1. The CDR3 length is 19 residues. The V gene's germline CDR1 is SEHNR and CDR2 FQNEAQ (reference sequence). V gave up 3 bases and J gave up 0 bases; unmatched junction bases: 12. The CDR3 protein is CASSFGRDRVDHSNQPQHF. The CDR3 DNA reads as TGTGCCAGCAGCTTCGGTCGGGACAGGGTTGATCATAGCAATCAGCCCCAGCATTTT.

V is TRBV11-2 and J is TRBJ1-2, with D uncertain. CDR3 length equals 12 residues. CDR1 and CDR2 from the germline V gene are SGHAT and FQNNGV. Trimming cost V 2 bases and J 7 bases, with 8 bases left between them. As DNA, the CDR3 is TGTGCCAGCAGCTTATTATCCGGTGGCTACACCTTC. Protein sequence: CASSLLSGGYTF.

This clone came up once. The gene calls are TRBV6-2 or TRBV6-3 and TRBJ2-2; tentative D call: TRBD1 (6 bases). Germline loops: CDR1 MNHEY, CDR2 SVGEGT. CDR3 size: 17 residues. The V end lost 0 bases, the J end lost 0 bases, and 11 bases lay between the germline ends. CDR3 protein: CASSYSRTAANTGELFF. The CDR3 DNA reads as TGTGCCAGCAGTTACTCGAGGACAGCTGCGAACACCGGGGAGCTGTTTTTT.

V gene TRBV11-2 combines with J gene TRBJ1-5, with D tentatively TRBD1 (5 bases). The CDR3 contains 17 residues. Deletions cut 6 bases from V and 2 bases from J, with 20 bases between. The germline CDR1 and CDR2 sequences are SGHAT and FQNNGV. CDR3: CASSSGPDVGGNQPQHF. The DNA of the CDR3 is TGTGCCAGCAGTTCGGGGCCAGACGTTGGTGGCAATCAGCCCCAGCATTTT.

CDR3 in amino acids: CASSSGAGHHYNEQFF. In DNA form, the CDR3 reads TGTGCCAGCAGTTCGGGAGCGGGACACCACTACAATGAGCAGTTCTTC. The gene calls are TRBV27 and TRBJ2-1, with a possible D match to TRBD2 (7 bases). This CDR3 has 16 residues. V dropped 4 bases and J dropped 3 bases, with 16 bases sitting between them. In germline, CDR1 is MNHEY, CDR2 SMNVEV (reference sequence).

This clone showed up just once. The chain combines TRBV19 with TRBJ1-3; no firm D call. With 4 bases removed from V and 3 bases from J, the gap between germline ends came to 13 bases. The CDR3 is 15 amino acids. Germline-derived CDR1 and CDR2 are LNHDA and SQIVND (reference sequence). The CDR3, as DNA: TGTGCCAGTAGTAAATTTGGGAGCGGTGGAAACACCATATATTTT. Protein product: CASSKFGSGGNTIYF.

The J gene is TRBJ1-5, the V gene TRBV4-2; 7 bases agree with TRBD1. Germline values: CDR1 LGHNA, CDR2 YNFKEQ. The CDR3 runs 15 residues. The ends lost 1 base at V and 5 bases at J; junction bases unmatched: 5. The DNA of the CDR3 is TGTGCCAGCAGCCAAGTGGGGACAGTCGATCAGCCCCAGCATTTT. Its translation is CASSQVGTVDQPQHF.

The chain carries TRBV3-1 (or the pseudogene TRBV3-2) and TRBJ2-7; 10 bases agree with TRBD2. This CDR3 has 15 residues. Germline lookup yields CDR1 LGHDT and CDR2 YNNKEL (reference sequence). The ends lost 1 base at V and 3 bases at J; junction bases unmatched: 3. CDR3 bases: TGTGCCAGCAGCCAAGGAGCGGGGGGGCGCTACGAGCAGTACTTC. This gives the protein CASSQGAGGRYEQYF.

The chain joins TRBV28 to TRBJ2-7, with TRBD2 identical over 9 bases. With 1 base clipped from V and 0 bases from J, the junction kept 7 bases outside the gene matches. CDR3 size: 17 residues. Germline assignment: CDR1 MDHEN and CDR2 SYDVKM. The CDR3 nucleotides are TGTGCCAGCAGTTTATCGGCTAGCGGGGTTAGCTCCTACGAGCAGTACTTC. Translated, it gives CASSLSASGVSSYEQYF.

The rearrangement links TRBV29-1 to TRBJ2-2; D may be TRBD1 (5 bases). Germline CDR1 and CDR2: SQVTM and ANQGSEA. There are 12 residues in the CDR3. The V gene lost 7 bases and the J gene lost 5 bases, with 11 bases spanning the gap. Here the CDR3 DNA reads TGCAGCGCTCAGGGTGGGACCGGGGAGCTGTTTTTT. It codes for CSAQGGTGELFF.

This clone was seen a handful of times. The chain uses TRBV19 and TRBJ1-5; the match to TRBD1 covers 11 bases. V dropped 5 bases and J dropped 6; count of bases not matched to a gene: 6. CDR3 length: 15 amino acids. Germline CDR1 reads LNHDA; CDR2 reads SQIVND (reference sequence). The chain's CDR3 is CASSPGQGVGQPQHF. DNA for the CDR3: TGTGCCAGTAGTCCGGGACAGGGGGTTGGTCAGCCCCAGCATTTT.

The chain is built from TRBV18 and TRBJ2-3; D is perhaps TRBD2 (5 bases). V was clipped by 6 bases and J by 3 bases, with 10 bases between them. Germline CDR1 and CDR2: KGHSH and LQKENI. This CDR3 is built from 13 residues. The CDR3: CASSLRRTDTQYF. CDR3 DNA: TGTGCCAGCTCCCTTAGGAGGACAGATACGCAGTATTTT.

The rearrangement joins TRBV28 to TRBJ1-2; maybe TRBD1 (5 bases). This CDR3 is built from 11 residues. Germline CDR1 reads MDHEN; CDR2 reads SYDVKM. V was cut by 8 bases and J by 8 bases, with 12 bases left in between. The CDR3 nucleotides are TGTGCCAGCGAGGTGGGGCGGGGCTACACCTTC. It specifies CASEVGRGYTF.

The gene calls are TRBV19 and TRBJ1-1; possible D gene TRBD1, 5 bases. The CDR3 length is 15 residues. Trimming removed 7 bases at V and 6 bases at J, with 21 bases between. From germline, CDR1 is LNHDA and CDR2 SQIVND (reference sequence). The CDR3 DNA is TGTGCCAGTAATACAAGGGGAACACTTAGGTCTGAAGCTTTCTTT. Protein sequence: CASNTRGTLRSEAFF.

This chain connects TRBV3-1 (or the pseudogene TRBV3-2) to TRBJ2-5; D tentatively fits TRBD1 or TRBD2 (5 bases each). The V gene's germline CDR1 is LGHDT and CDR2 YNNKEL (reference sequence). V lost 4 bases to trimming and J lost 5 bases, with 17 bases between them. This CDR3 contains 15 residues. The CDR3 DNA follows: TGTGCCAGCAGCCTCCCTGGGACCCCCCGGGAGACCCAGTACTTC. It is translated as CASSLPGTPRETQYF.